One sample yielded the 12 T cell receptor beta chains listed below, sequenced in a study of cytotoxic CD8 clonotypes in ibrutinib-treated CLL. The method was immunoSEQ multiplex PCR; TCRdb's version includes in-frame clones alone and lacks a portion of them. Of around 310,000 clones listed, about 80% are singletons. The sample consisted of PBMCs, taken before ibrutinib treatment. Receptor source: a human donor with chronic lymphocytic leukemia.

The chain employs TRBV7-9 and TRBJ1-4; 7 positions agree with TRBD1. CDR3 length: 14 residues. With 5 bases clipped from V and 5 bases from J, the junction kept 5 bases outside the gene matches. Looked up from germline, CDR1 is SEHNR and CDR2 is FQNEAQ (reference sequence). CDR3 region: CASSAGQSNEKLFF. The CDR3 DNA is TGTGCCAGCAGCGCGGGACAGTCGAATGAAAAACTGTTTTTT.

This rearrangement joins TRBV19 to TRBJ2-6; 14 bases align to TRBD2. This CDR3 contains 19 residues. Germline V gives CDR1 LNHDA, CDR2 SQIVND (reference sequence). Trimming removed 5 bases from V and 3 bases from J; junction bases left unmatched: 9. The CDR3 coding sequence is TGTGCCAGTAGTGCCTCCGGACTAGCGGGAGGTTTTGGGGCCAACGTCCTGACTTTC. Encoded protein: CASSASGLAGGFGANVLTF.

The V gene is TRBV7-6, the J gene TRBJ2-7; D not certain. V lost 4 bases to trimming and J lost 7 bases, with 14 bases between them. The length of the CDR3 is 13 residues. CDR1 and CDR2 (germline): SGHVS, FNYEAQ. The CDR3 nucleotides are TGTGCCAGCAGCTCGGCAAGCATGGGGGAGCAGTACTTC. Translated, it gives CASSSASMGEQYF.

This chain uses TRBV29-1 with TRBJ2-2; 9 bases fit TRBD2. V lost 1 base and J lost 0; bases outside the gene matches: 3. The germline V gene encodes CDR1 SQVTM and CDR2 ANQGSEA. The CDR3 spans 16 residues. The CDR3 DNA reads TGCAGCGTTGAAGCACTAGCGGGCTCGAACACCGGGGAGCTGTTTTTT. Residues: CSVEALAGSNTGELFF.

The chain joins TRBV28 to TRBJ2-4; the D gene is possibly TRBD1 (6 bases). Germline CDR1 and CDR2: MDHEN and SYDVKM. V lost 5 bases and J 0 bases, leaving 11 bases between the germline ends. The CDR3 is made up of 15 amino acids. The DNA for the CDR3 is TGTGCCAGCAGTCCCAGGGGCGTAGCCAAAAACATTCAGTACTTC. This translates into CASSPRGVAKNIQYF.

This clone occurred a few times. The genes are TRBV6-6 and TRBJ2-1; 8 bases are a match to TRBD2. Germline assignment: CDR1 MNHNY and CDR2 SVGAGI (reference sequence). The CDR3 contains 14 residues. J lost 2 bases, V lost 6 bases, and 3 bases had no gene match. The CDR3 nucleotides are TGTGCCAGCAGGCGGGAGGTAGCCTACAATGAGCAGTTCTTC. Translating gives CASRREVAYNEQFF.

The chain uses TRBV30 and TRBJ1-5; a possible D gene is TRBD1 (6 bases). There are 15 residues in the CDR3. Trimming pared 3 bases from V and 1 base from J, leaving 13 bases between. The V gene's germline CDR1 is GTSNPN and CDR2 SVGIG (reference sequence). CDR3 nucleotide sequence: TGTGCCTGGAGCCTGGACAGCCCCAGCAATCAGCCCCAGCATTTT. The encoded protein is CAWSLDSPSNQPQHF.

CDR3 DNA: TGTGCCAGCAGCTTAAACAGGCTATACAATGAGCAGTTCTTC. Its translation is CASSLNRLYNEQFF. The chain employs TRBV11-2 and TRBJ2-1; possible D gene TRBD1, 5 bases. CDR3 size: 14 residues. V was cut by 2 bases and J by 4 bases, with 9 bases left in between. Germline loops: CDR1 SGHAT, CDR2 FQNNGV.

The CDR3, as DNA: TGTGCCTGGAACCGGAGGGGGGTAGCAGCTTACAATGAGCAGTTCTTC. Its protein product is CAWNRRGVAAYNEQFF. V is TRBV30 and J is TRBJ2-1; the D call may be TRBD1 or TRBD2 (6 bases each). Germline-derived CDR1 and CDR2 are GTSNPN and SVGIG (reference sequence). V dropped 4 bases and J dropped 4 bases, with 20 bases sitting between them. CDR3 size: 16 residues.

This clone has only one observation. In nucleotides, the CDR3 is TGTGCCAGCAGTGGATCCGGGACTGCGTATAATACGCAGTATTTT. Translation: CASSGSGTAYNTQYF. The V gene is TRBV2, the J gene TRBJ2-3; TRBD2 might be the D (6 bases). CDR1 and CDR2 from the germline V gene are SNHLY and FYNNEI. V was shortened by 4 bases and J by 7 bases, with 18 bases between the two germline ends. The CDR3 contains 15 residues. Full variable domain (missing parts from reference TRBV2 and TRBJ2-3): EPEVTQTPSHQVTQMGQEVILRCVPISNHLYFYWYRQILGQKVEFLVSFYNNEISEKSEIFDDQFSVERPDGSNFTLKIRSTKLEDSAMYFCASSGSGTAYNTQYFGPGTRLTVL.

This rearrangement joins TRBV10-3 to TRBJ2-2, with TRBD2 as a possible D gene (5 bases). Trimming pared 10 bases from V and 6 bases from J, leaving 18 bases between. Germline CDR1 ENHRY, CDR2 SYGVKD. CDR3 length: 14 amino acids. Here the CDR3 reads CATKNGIVPGELFF. The CDR3 DNA follows: TGTGCCACCAAGAACGGGATCGTCCCCGGGGAGCTGTTTTTT.

The rearrangement links TRBV7-8 to TRBJ2-7; 7 bases fit TRBD1. This CDR3 is built from 15 residues. CDR1 SGHVS and CDR2 FQNEAQ come from the germline V gene. V lost 2 bases, J lost 3 bases, and 7 bases stayed unmatched. The CDR3 here is CASSLLGRGIYEQYF. The CDR3 DNA is TGTGCCAGCAGCTTACTTGGCAGGGGGATCTACGAGCAGTACTTC.